This T cell receptor (beta chain) was retrieved from a study of cytomegalovirus exposure and HLA in healthy donors. V gave up 0 bases and J gave up 12 bases, with 15 bases separating them. The CDR3 is 14 residues long. Germline-derived CDR1 and CDR2 are MGHRA and YSYEKL. 60 Vbeta and 13 Jbeta primers were used in PCR. Original methodology: The count from a later analysis was some 81 million unique TCR beta chains, approximately 9.9 million of them shared. Produced via immunoSEQ multiplex PCR; TCRdb's table is partial and in-frame only. The V and J calls and clone size were taken over from that table, and D and trimming were inferred from the DNA. The sample lists more than 85,000 clones, around three quarters occurring once.

The sequenced material came from PBMCs. The chain is built from TRBV4-1 and TRBJ1-5; TRBD1 might be the D (6 bases). The TCR comes from a woman aged 50 to 60 in good health and CMV-seropositive. CDR3 sequence reads: CASSQDTGRRGQHF. In DNA, the CDR3 is TGCGCCAGCAGCCAAGATACAGGGCGACGGGGCCAGCATTTT.